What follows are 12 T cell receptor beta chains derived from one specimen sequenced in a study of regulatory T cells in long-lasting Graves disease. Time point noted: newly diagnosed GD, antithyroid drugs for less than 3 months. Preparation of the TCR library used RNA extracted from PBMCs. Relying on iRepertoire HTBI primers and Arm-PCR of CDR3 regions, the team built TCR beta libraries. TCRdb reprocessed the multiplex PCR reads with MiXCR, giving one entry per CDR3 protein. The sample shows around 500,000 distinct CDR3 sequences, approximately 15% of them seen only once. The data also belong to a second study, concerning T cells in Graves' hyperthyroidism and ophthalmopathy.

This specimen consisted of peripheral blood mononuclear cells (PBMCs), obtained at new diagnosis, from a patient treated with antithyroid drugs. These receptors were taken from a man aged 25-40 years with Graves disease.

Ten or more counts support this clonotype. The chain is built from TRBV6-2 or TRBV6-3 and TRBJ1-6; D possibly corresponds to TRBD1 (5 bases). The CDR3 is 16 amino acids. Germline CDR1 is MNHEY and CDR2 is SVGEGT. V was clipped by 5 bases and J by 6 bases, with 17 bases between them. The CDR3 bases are TGTGCCAGCAGTGCCCGGGGGGGAGTCGGTAATTCACCCCTCCACTTT. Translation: CASSARGGVGNSPLHF.

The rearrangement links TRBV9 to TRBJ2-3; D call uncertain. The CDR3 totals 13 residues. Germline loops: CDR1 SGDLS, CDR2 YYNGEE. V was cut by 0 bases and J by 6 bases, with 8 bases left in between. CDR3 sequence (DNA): TGTGCCAGCAGCGTAGCTGATACGGATACGCAGTATTTT. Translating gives CASSVADTDTQYF.

The CDR3 DNA reads as TGTGCCAGCGGTGTACCCGAGGGGGATACGCAGTATTTT. It translates to CASGVPEGDTQYF. The J gene is TRBJ2-3, the V gene TRBV13, with D perhaps given as TRBD1 or TRBD2 (5 bases each). The V and J ends lost 8 bases and 6 bases respectively, with 15 bases between them. Germline CDR1 PRHDT, CDR2 FYEKMQ (reference sequence). The CDR3 loop spans 13 amino acids.

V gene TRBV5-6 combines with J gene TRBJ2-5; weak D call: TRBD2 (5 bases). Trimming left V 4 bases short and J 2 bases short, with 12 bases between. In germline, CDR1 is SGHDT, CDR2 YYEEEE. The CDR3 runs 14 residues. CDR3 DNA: TGTGCCAGCAGCATGAGAGCGGTTCAAGAGACCCAGTACTTC. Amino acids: CASSMRAVQETQYF.

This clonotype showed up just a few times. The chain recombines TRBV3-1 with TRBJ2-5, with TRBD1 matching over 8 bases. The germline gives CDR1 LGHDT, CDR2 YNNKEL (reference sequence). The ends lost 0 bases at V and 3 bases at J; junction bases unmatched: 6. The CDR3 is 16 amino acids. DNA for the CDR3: TGTGCCAGCAGCCAAGATATTCAGGGGGCAGAAGAGACCCAGTACTTC. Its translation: CASSQDIQGAEETQYF.

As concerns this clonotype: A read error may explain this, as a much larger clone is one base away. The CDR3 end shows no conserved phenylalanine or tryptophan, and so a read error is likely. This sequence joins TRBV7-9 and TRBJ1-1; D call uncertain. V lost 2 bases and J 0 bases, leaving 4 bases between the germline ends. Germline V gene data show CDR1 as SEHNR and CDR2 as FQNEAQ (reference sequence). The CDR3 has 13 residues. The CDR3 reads CASSLTMNTEAFS. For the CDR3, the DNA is TGTGCCAGCAGCTTAACGATGAACACTGAAGCTTTCTCT.

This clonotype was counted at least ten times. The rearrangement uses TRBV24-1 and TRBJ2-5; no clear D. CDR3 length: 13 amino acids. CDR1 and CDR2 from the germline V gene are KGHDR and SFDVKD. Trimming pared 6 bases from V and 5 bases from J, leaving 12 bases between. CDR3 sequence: CATSREASETQYF. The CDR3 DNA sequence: TGTGCCACCAGTAGAGAGGCCTCCGAGACCCAGTACTTC.

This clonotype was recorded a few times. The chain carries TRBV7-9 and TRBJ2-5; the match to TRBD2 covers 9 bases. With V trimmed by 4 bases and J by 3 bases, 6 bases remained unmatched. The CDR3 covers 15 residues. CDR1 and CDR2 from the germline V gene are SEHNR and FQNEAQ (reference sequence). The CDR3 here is CASSSTTSGEETQYF. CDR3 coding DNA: TGTGCCAGCAGCTCTACGACTAGCGGAGAAGAGACCCAGTACTTC.

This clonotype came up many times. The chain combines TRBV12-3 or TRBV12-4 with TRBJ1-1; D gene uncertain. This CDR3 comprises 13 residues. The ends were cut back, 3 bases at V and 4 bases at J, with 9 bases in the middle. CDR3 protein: CASSLDGFTEAFF. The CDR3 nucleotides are TGTGCCAGCAGTTTGGACGGCTTCACTGAAGCTTTCTTT.

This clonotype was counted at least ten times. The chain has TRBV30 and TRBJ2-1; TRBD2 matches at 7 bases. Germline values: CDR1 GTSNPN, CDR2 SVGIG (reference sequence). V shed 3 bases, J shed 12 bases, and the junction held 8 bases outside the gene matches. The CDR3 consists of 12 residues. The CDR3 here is CAWSDVSGGQFF. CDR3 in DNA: TGTGCCTGGAGCGATGTCTCGGGGGGGCAGTTCTTC.

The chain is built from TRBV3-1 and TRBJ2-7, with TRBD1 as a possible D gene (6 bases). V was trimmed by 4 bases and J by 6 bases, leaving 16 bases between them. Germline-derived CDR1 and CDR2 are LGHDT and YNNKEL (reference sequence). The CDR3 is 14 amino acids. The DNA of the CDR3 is TGTGCCAGCAGCCCGGGGCCAGGGGCTCGCGAGCAGTACTTC. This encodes CASSPGPGAREQYF.

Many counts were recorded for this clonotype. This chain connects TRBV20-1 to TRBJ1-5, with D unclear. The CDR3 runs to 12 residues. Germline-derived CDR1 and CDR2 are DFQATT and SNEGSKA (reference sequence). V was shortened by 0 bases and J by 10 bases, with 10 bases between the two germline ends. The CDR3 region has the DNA TGCAGTGCTAGAGACCCCTTGGGACCCCAGCATTTT. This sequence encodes CSARDPLGPQHF.